A selection of T cell receptor beta chains follows, all from one sample in a study of blood T cell repertoires in COVID-19. TCRdb keeps only in-frame clones here, not all; method: immunoSEQ multiplex PCR. The repertoire consists of some 120,000 clones, with roughly 84% occurring once and the leading ten covering approximately 0.77%. Sequencing was performed on peripheral blood. These receptors all stem from an older woman with acute or convalescent COVID-19. Both conserved end residues are part of each CDR3. The D gene is left open where the match is weak. Clone size is stated in some rows and not others, as once, few, many or a class when expanded.

j_call | clone_size | v_call | d_call | cdr3_aa | cdr3_nt
TRBJ2-1 | . | TRBV11-3 | . | CASSLFSDGEQFF | TGTGCCAGCAGCTTGTTTAGCGACGGTGAGCAGTTCTTC
TRBJ1-1 | . | TRBV28 | . | CASMGRVGAFF | TGTGCCAGCATGGGCAGGGTCGGAGCTTTCTTT
TRBJ2-7 | . | TRBV9 | . | CASSVEEQGYEQYF | TGTGCCAGCAGCGTCGAAGAACAGGGATATGAGCAGTACTTC
TRBJ2-1 | . | TRBV10-3 | . | CAISVKASEGNEQFF | TGTGCCATCAGTGTAAAGGCTAGCGAGGGCAATGAGCAGTTCTTC
TRBJ2-1 | . | TRBV29-1 | TRBD2 | CSVDWEGLEQFF | TGCAGCGTTGACTGGGAGGGCCTTGAGCAGTTCTTC
TRBJ1-6 | . | TRBV9 | . | CASSAVLNSPLHF | TGTGCCAGCAGCGCCGTCCTCAATTCACCCCTCCACTTT
TRBJ1-1 | . | TRBV5-1 | . | CASREGGNTEAFF | TGCGCCTCCCGGGAGGGTGGGAACACTGAAGCTTTCTTT
TRBJ2-1 | . | TRBV5-4 | . | CASSLQGDEQFF | TGTGCCAGCAGCTTGCAGGGCGATGAGCAGTTCTTC
TRBJ2-7 | few | TRBV12-5 | TRBD1 | CASGAARDSLTYEQYF | TGTGCTAGTGGTGCGGCTCGGGACAGTCTAACCTACGAGCAGTACTTC
TRBJ2-3 | . | TRBV30 | TRBD1 | CAWSPTRGRLSDTQYF | TGTGCCTGGAGTCCTACTAGGGGGCGTTTATCAGATACGCAGTATTTT
TRBJ2-5 | . | TRBV6-5 | . | CASRSGVERETQYF | TGTGCCAGCAGATCCGGGGTCGAGAGGGAGACCCAGTACTTC
TRBJ1-4 | . | TRBV11-2 | . | CASSLGRNEKLFF | TGTGCCAGCAGCTTAGGTAGAAATGAAAAACTGTTTTTT
TRBJ2-5 | . | TRBV9 | TRBD1 | CASSVDGAQGATQYF | TGTGCCAGCAGCGTAGATGGGGCCCAGGGGGCGACCCAGTACTTC
TRBJ2-5 | once | TRBV3-1/TRBV3-2 | TRBD2 | CASSRGLAGETQYF | TGTGCCAGCAGCCGCGGACTAGCGGGGGAGACCCAGTACTTC
TRBJ2-7 | once | TRBV5-1 | TRBD1 | CASSNGQGLDEQYF | TGCGCCAGCAGCAATGGACAGGGACTCGACGAGCAGTACTTC
TRBJ2-7 | . | TRBV7-2 | . | CASSPLSLYEQYF | TGTGCCAGCAGCCCCCTCTCACTCTACGAGCAGTACTTC
TRBJ2-1 | . | TRBV6-5 | . | CASRNYYNEQFF | TGTGCCAGCAGAAACTACTACAATGAGCAGTTCTTC
TRBJ1-1 | . | TRBV5-1 | . | CARSEAGGWGNTEAFF | TGCGCCCGCAGCGAGGCCGGGGGGTGGGGAAACACTGAAGCTTTCTTT
TRBJ2-5 | . | TRBV19 | . | CASSLAVQETQYF | TGTGCCAGTAGTTTAGCGGTACAAGAGACCCAGTACTTC
TRBJ2-2 | . | TRBV4-1 | . | CASSQEEKPGELFF | TGCGCCAGCAGCCAAGAGGAGAAGCCCGGGGAGCTGTTTTTT
TRBJ2-7 | once | TRBV5-1 | TRBD2 | CASSLDGGGSLEQYF | TGCGCCAGCAGCTTGGACGGCGGGGGTTCCCTCGAGCAGTACTTC
TRBJ1-1 | . | TRBV6-5 | . | CASSPTGSTEAFF | TGTGCCAGCAGTCCTACAGGGAGCACTGAAGCTTTCTTT
TRBJ1-2 | . | TRBV25-1 | . | CASSAPGHLEVGYTF | TGTGCCAGCAGTGCTCCGGGACACCTGGAGGTCGGCTACACCTTC
TRBJ1-2 | . | TRBV4-1 | . | CASSQEGHGYTF | TGCGCCAGCAGCCAAGAGGGGCATGGCTACACCTTC
TRBJ2-2 | once | TRBV7-2 | TRBD1 | CASSVLQGAGELFF | TGTGCCAGCAGCGTATTACAGGGGGCCGGGGAGCTGTTTTTT
TRBJ2-2 | . | TRBV2 | . | CASRGRLVGELFF | TGTGCCAGCCGCGGCAGACTCGTCGGGGAGCTGTTTTTT
TRBJ2-2 | . | TRBV5-1 | TRBD1 | CASSSGTGTLRELFF | TGCGCCAGCAGCTCCGGGACAGGGACTCTCCGGGAGCTGTTTTTT
TRBJ1-2 | . | TRBV18 | . | CASSRDRWDYGYTF | TGTGCCAGCTCACGTGACAGGTGGGACTATGGCTACACCTTC
TRBJ2-2 | . | TRBV28 | TRBD2 | CASTSDGGGSGELFF | TGTGCCAGCACCTCAGACGGCGGGGGGTCCGGGGAGCTGTTTTTT
TRBJ2-1 | few | TRBV2 | TRBD2 | CASLAAYNEQFF | TGTGCCAGCCTAGCGGCCTACAATGAGCAGTTCTTC
TRBJ2-7 | . | TRBV5-1 | . | CASSLAGLGRQTYEQYF | TGCGCCAGCAGCTTGGCGGGGTTAGGGAGGCAGACCTACGAGCAGTACTTC